Listed here is a single TCR beta chain. What it binds is unknown. The CDR3 is 15 residues long. Germline V gene lookup returns CDR1 SGDLS and CDR2 YYNGEE. The V and J ends lost 0 bases and 7 bases respectively, with 13 bases between them. The data belong to a study of shared clonotypes between healthy human individuals. Study context: Three plates each covered CD4 naive and memory; CD8 naive two, CD8 memory one. The study, taken as a whole, reports: Non-shared clonotypes had lower generation probabilities than those shared by all four donors.

TCRdb's copy holds only in-frame clones and misses some; the assay was immunoSEQ multiplex PCR. The sample includes about 300,000 clones, approximately 74% of them seen just once. The receptor's source is a man aged 25-45 years in good health. The chain joins TRBV9 to TRBJ2-2; D unresolved. Sequencing was carried out using memory CD4+ T cells sorted from blood. Subset meaning: CD45RA-negative fraction. CDR3 region: CASSVGSITIGELFF. In nucleotides, the CDR3 is TGTGCCAGCAGCGTAGGCAGTATTACAATCGGGGAGCTGTTTTTT.